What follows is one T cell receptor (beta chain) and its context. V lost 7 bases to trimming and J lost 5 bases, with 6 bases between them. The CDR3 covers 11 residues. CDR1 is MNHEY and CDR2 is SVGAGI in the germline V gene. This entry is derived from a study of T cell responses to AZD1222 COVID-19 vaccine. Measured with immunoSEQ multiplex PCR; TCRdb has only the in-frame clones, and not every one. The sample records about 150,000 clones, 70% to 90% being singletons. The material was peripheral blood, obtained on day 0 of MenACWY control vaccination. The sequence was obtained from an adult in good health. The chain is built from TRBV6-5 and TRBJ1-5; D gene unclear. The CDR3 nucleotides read TGTGCCAGCATGAACTATCAGCCCCAGCATTTT. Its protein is CASMNYQPQHF.